One T cell receptor beta chain is described in this entry. This record comes from a study of cytomegalovirus exposure and HLA in healthy donors. Here immunoSEQ multiplex PCR was the method, and the copy in TCRdb shows in-frame clones only, minus some. Among roughly 330,000 clones, roughly 87% were seen once, and the ten largest hold 0.95% to 1.5%. The source material was PBMCs. This receptor was taken from a woman in her 30s in good health and CMV-seropositive.

CDR3 nucleotide sequence: TGTGCCAGCAGCTTGGAGGTGGGAACGGTTGCCGGGGAGCTGTTTTTT. Protein sequence: CASSLEVGTVAGELFF. The genes are TRBV5-6 and TRBJ2-2; D is unclear. This CDR3 spans 16 amino acids. V was shortened by 0 bases and J by 6 bases, with 15 bases between the two germline ends. Germline CDR1 and CDR2: SGHDT and YYEEEE. Full variable domain (outside the CDR3, taken from reference TRBV5-6 and TRBJ2-2): DAGVTQSPTHLIKTRGQQVTLRCSPKSGHDTVSWYQQALGQGPQFIFQYYEEEERQRGNFPDRFSGHQFPNYSSELNVNALLLGDSALYLCASSLEVGTVAGELFFGEGSRLTVL.